This T cell receptor (beta chain) was profiled in a study of T cells in Graves' hyperthyroidism and ophthalmopathy. Turning to the study itself: Peripheral blood samples were taken at initial diagnosis, prior to any treatment.

The study's findings and limits: Ophthalmopathy was predicted by the model a median of 6.5 months ahead of onset.

Points on this clonotype: Its antigen is as yet unknown.

TCR beta CDR3 regions were amplified from RNA transcripts. During a first-round RT-PCR of the TCR CDR3, the HTBI primer set was used. TCRdb used MiXCR to reprocess the multiplex PCR reads, holding one entry per CDR3 protein. The sample includes a few hundred thousand distinct CDR3 sequences, 15% to 20% seen only once; the top ten take about 4%. Material: blood. The TCR sequence derives from a woman aged 18 to 35 with Graves' hyperthyroidism.

CDR3 nucleotides: TGTGCCAGCAGTGGTCCAGGGTGGGGCACTGAAGCTTTCTTT. Protein product: CASSGPGWGTEAFF. The genes are TRBV2 and TRBJ1-1; D may be TRBD1 (5 bases). Trimming took off 4 bases at V and 4 bases at J, with 13 bases between the two ends. Germline CDR1 SNHLY, CDR2 FYNNEI. The CDR3 spans 14 residues.